These 32 T cell receptor beta chains came from one sample sequenced in a study of CD8 T cells in ankylosing spondylitis. The study's findings and limits: Blood from ankylosing spondylitis patients appeared to carry a characteristic eight-variant TCR beta motif.

These receptors lack a known antigen. TCRdb ran MiXCR on the 5' RACE reads and lists one entry per CDR3 protein. The table lists 330,000 or so distinct CDR3 sequences, roughly 8% of them singletons. Material: blood, either unsorted or a sorted T cell fraction (not recorded which). Every receptor here comes from a male donor with ankylosing spondylitis.

This clonotype showed up many times. The chain joins TRBV10-3 to TRBJ1-1; no clear D. Deletions cut 5 bases from V and 0 bases from J, with 16 bases between. Germline values: CDR1 ENHRY, CDR2 SYGVKD. There are 16 residues in the CDR3. CDR3 loop: CAISRSRDGVNTEAFF. The CDR3 DNA reads as TGTGCCATCAGTCGGAGTCGGGATGGGGTGAACACTGAAGCTTTCTTT.

This clonotype came up many times. The rearrangement uses TRBV5-6 and TRBJ2-2, with a tentative D call TRBD2 (5 bases). This CDR3 spans 14 amino acids. Trimming removed 0 bases from V and 4 bases from J, with 7 bases in between. Germline CDR1 is SGHDT and CDR2 is YYEEEE. This CDR3 is CASSLVGLTGELFF. DNA for the CDR3: TGTGCCAGCAGCTTGGTAGGACTCACCGGGGAGCTGTTTTTT.

This clonotype occurred many times. The CDR3 sequence: CASSSRKTGTGFDEQYF. The CDR3 region has the DNA TGTGCCAGCAGCTCTCGAAAGACCGGGACAGGGTTCGACGAGCAGTACTTC. V and J are TRBV3-1 and TRBJ2-7, with TRBD1 matching over 9 bases. Germline V gene lookup returns CDR1 LGHDT and CDR2 YNNKEL (reference sequence). With 5 bases clipped from V and 5 bases from J, the junction kept 16 bases outside the gene matches. This CDR3 has 17 amino acids.

This clonotype has ten or more counts. J is TRBJ1-1 and V is TRBV7-3; 9 nucleotides line up with TRBD1. CDR1 SGHTA and CDR2 FQGTGA come from the germline V gene. V lost 2 bases to trimming and J lost 3 bases; unmatched junction nucleotides: 4. CDR3 length: 15 amino acids. CDR3: CASSLGTGRDTEAFF. CDR3 in DNA: TGTGCCAGCAGCTTAGGGACAGGGCGGGACACTGAAGCTTTCTTT.

The chain has TRBV20-1 and TRBJ2-3, with 12 bases aligning to TRBD1. From germline, CDR1 is DFQATT and CDR2 SNEGSKA (reference sequence). V was clipped by 1 base and J by 5 bases; unmatched bases: 4. The CDR3 covers 15 residues. The CDR3 nucleotides are TGCAGTGCTAGAGGGGACAGGGGGCAAAGAGATACGCAGTATTTT. Amino acid sequence: CSARGDRGQRDTQYF.

The chain links TRBV27 to TRBJ2-1; TRBD2 is a possible D gene (6 bases). The CDR3 has 15 amino acids. Germline V gives CDR1 MNHEY, CDR2 SMNVEV (reference sequence). Trimming removed 5 bases at V and 6 bases at J, with 17 bases between. The CDR3 DNA follows: TGTGCCAGCAGTGCGATGTTGGGGGGTTCCAATGAGCAGTTCTTC. Amino acids: CASSAMLGGSNEQFF.

This clonotype was observed at least ten times. J is TRBJ1-5 and V is TRBV21-1; the DNA was not compared with TRBD1, the D call given in the table. TRBV21-1 is termed a pseudogene. The CDR3 totals 17 residues. CDR3 sequence (DNA): TGTGCCAGCAGCAAAGGAACAGGCCGTTATAGCAATCAGCCCCAGCATTTT. Translation gives CASSKGTGRYSNQPQHF.

Only a few counts were recorded for this clonotype. This chain links TRBV6-5 with TRBJ2-1; 8 bases fit TRBD2. J gave up 4 bases and V 4 bases, and 9 bases lay outside the gene matches. Germline CDR1 reads MNHEY; CDR2 reads SVGAGI. The CDR3 is 16 residues long. CDR3: CASSSFAGGLYNEQFF. The DNA for the CDR3 is TGTGCCAGCAGTTCATTTGCGGGAGGACTTTACAATGAGCAGTTCTTC.

The table lists this clonotype with many counts. The chain couples TRBV7-2 to TRBJ1-2; D gene uncertain. The CDR3 totals 15 residues. Looked up from germline, CDR1 is SGHTA and CDR2 is FQGNSA. V was clipped by 5 bases and J by 8 bases, with 21 bases between them. The CDR3 coding sequence is TGTGCCAGCAGCACCCCAGTGGGGTCCCTGTGGGGCTACACCTTC. It specifies CASSTPVGSLWGYTF. Full variable domain (missing parts from reference TRBV7-2 and TRBJ1-2): GAGVSQSPSNKVTEKGKDVELRCDPISGHTALYWYRQSLGQGLEFLIYFQGNSAPDKSGLPSDRFSAERTGGSVSTLTIQRTQQEDSAVYLCASSTPVGSLWGYTFGSGTRLTVV.

This clonotype was counted between two and nine times. The rearrangement uses TRBV7-9 and TRBJ2-1; TRBD1 agrees at 7 bases. The CDR3 has 16 residues. The germline V gene has CDR1 SEHNR and CDR2 FQNEAQ (reference sequence). V lost 5 bases and J lost 9; bases outside the gene matches: 16. This CDR3 is CASSNPPGTESGEQFF. In DNA form, the CDR3 reads TGTGCCAGCAGCAACCCCCCCGGGACAGAGTCGGGTGAGCAGTTCTTC.

This clonotype has at least ten counts. The chain joins TRBV5-1 to TRBJ1-2, with D possibly being TRBD1 (6 bases). Germline CDR1 and CDR2: SGHRS and YFSETQ. V was cut by 1 base and J by 2 bases, with 9 bases left in between. CDR3 length: 14 residues. The CDR3 loop reads CASSLITGNYGYTF. The CDR3, as DNA: TGCGCCAGCAGCTTGATTACAGGGAACTATGGCTACACCTTC. The variable domain in full, completed from reference TRBV5-1 and TRBJ1-2, reads KAGVTQTPRYLIKTRGQQVTLSCSPISGHRSVSWYQQTPGQGLQFLFEYFSETQRNKGNFPGRFSGRQFSNSRSEMNVSTLELGDSALYLCASSLITGNYGYTFGSGTRLTVV.

The rearrangement links TRBV6-2 or TRBV6-3 to TRBJ2-7; possibly TRBD2 for D (5 bases). V gave up 3 bases and J gave up 4 bases, with 13 bases separating them. Germline CDR1 MNHEY, CDR2 SVGEGT. The CDR3 length is 14 residues. CDR3 amino acids: CASSYSRGGYEQYF. Written as DNA, the CDR3 is TGTGCCAGCAGTTATTCTAGAGGCGGGTACGAGCAGTACTTC.

Many counts were recorded for this clonotype. This chain uses TRBV25-1 with TRBJ2-7, with 7 bases aligning to TRBD2. The CDR3 runs to 12 residues. V lost 4 bases, J lost 5 bases, and 2 bases stayed unmatched. Per germline, CDR1 MGHDK and CDR2 SYGVNS. The CDR3, as DNA: TGTGCCAGCAGTGGTGGGGGGGACGAGCAGTACTTC. Translation: CASSGGGDEQYF.

The V and J genes are TRBV7-2 and TRBJ2-3; 8 positions agree with TRBD1. The CDR3 loop spans 16 amino acids. With 2 bases clipped from V and 6 bases from J, the junction kept 10 bases outside the gene matches. Per the germline V gene, CDR1 is SGHTA and CDR2 is FQGNSA. The CDR3 here is CASSLRRTGRTDTQYF. CDR3 DNA: TGTGCCAGCAGCTTAAGAAGGACAGGGAGAACCGATACGCAGTATTTT.

In this sample, this clonotype turned up many times. The rearrangement joins TRBV7-8 to TRBJ1-1, with D maybe TRBD1 (6 bases). The V end lost 2 bases, the J end lost 4 bases, and 14 bases lay between the germline ends. Per the germline V gene, CDR1 is SGHVS and CDR2 is FQNEAQ. CDR3 size: 15 residues. This chain's CDR3 is CASSLLGIGGTEAFF. The DNA for the CDR3 is TGTGCCAGCAGCTTACTGGGGATAGGGGGCACTGAAGCTTTCTTT.

This clonotype was recorded at least ten times. The chain has TRBV12-3 or TRBV12-4 and TRBJ1-5; unclear D gene. The ends were cut back, 6 bases at V and 2 bases at J, with 14 bases in the middle. The CDR3 covers 15 residues. This CDR3 reads CASSSDGRGNQPQHF. The CDR3 bases are TGTGCCAGCAGCTCGGACGGACGTGGCAATCAGCCCCAGCATTTT.

The chain combines TRBV20-1 with TRBJ1-4; the match to TRBD1 covers 9 bases. The CDR3 has 14 amino acids. V was pared by 5 bases and J by 5 bases, with 6 bases of the junction left unmatched. The V gene's germline CDR1 is DFQATT and CDR2 SNEGSKA (reference sequence). CDR3 amino acids: CSAGTGGGNEKLFF. CDR3 bases: TGCAGTGCTGGAACAGGGGGCGGAAATGAAAAACTGTTTTTT.

This clonotype was detected many times. The chain is built from TRBV20-1 and TRBJ2-3; 10 nucleotides line up with TRBD2. V lost 3 bases and J lost 0; bases outside the gene matches: 6. The germline V gene has CDR1 DFQATT and CDR2 SNEGSKA (reference sequence). There are 16 residues in the CDR3. The CDR3 sequence: CSARETSGFSTDTQYF. For the CDR3, the DNA is TGCAGTGCTAGGGAGACTAGCGGGTTCAGCACAGATACGCAGTATTTT.

This clonotype has ten or more counts. V is TRBV7-2 and J is TRBJ1-1; tentative D call: TRBD1 (6 bases). The V end lost 5 bases, the J end lost 5 bases, and 21 bases lay between the germline ends. Germline V gene data show CDR1 as SGHTA and CDR2 as FQGNSA. The CDR3 has 16 residues. The CDR3 loop is CASSRFPRGARTEAFF. Written as DNA, the CDR3 is TGTGCCAGCAGCCGCTTCCCTCGGGGGGCGCGTACTGAAGCTTTCTTT.

This clonotype has only a few counts. The chain employs TRBV10-2 and TRBJ2-7, with D perhaps matching TRBD2 (6 bases). The V end was cut by 4 bases, the J end by 5 bases, with 18 bases between. Germline assignment: CDR1 WSHSY and CDR2 SAAADI. CDR3 size: 15 residues. CDR3 amino acids: CASSALRSGVDEQYF. As DNA, the CDR3 is TGCGCCAGCAGTGCGCTCCGGTCGGGGGTGGACGAGCAGTACTTC.

This clonotype was picked up a small number of times. This rearrangement joins TRBV29-1 to TRBJ2-7; 7 positions match TRBD1. V gave up 4 bases and J gave up 4 bases; unmatched junction bases: 7. Germline CDR1 is SQVTM and CDR2 is ANQGSEA. The CDR3 contains 13 residues. The CDR3 DNA reads TGCAGCGTTGCTGAGACAGGGAGTTACGAGCAGTACTTC. This encodes CSVAETGSYEQYF.

This clonotype was detected a few times. The gene calls are TRBV6-5 and TRBJ1-4; 7 positions agree with TRBD1. J gave up 4 bases and V 0 bases, and 8 bases lay outside the gene matches. The CDR3 runs 17 residues. Per the germline V gene, CDR1 is MNHEY and CDR2 is SVGAGI. The CDR3 nucleotides are TGTGCCAGCAGTTACTCTCCAGGACCAGGGGGTAATGAAAAACTGTTTTTT. Its protein product is CASSYSPGPGGNEKLFF.

Ten or more counts support this clonotype. The rearrangement joins TRBV12-3 or TRBV12-4 to TRBJ2-1; possibly TRBD2 for D (6 bases). V lost 5 bases to trimming and J lost 3 bases, with 8 bases between them. The CDR3 loop spans 13 amino acids. The CDR3 bases are TGTGCCAGCAGTCCAGCGGGCTACAATGAGCAGTTCTTC. Its protein product is CASSPAGYNEQFF.

This clonotype was found many times. The rearrangement joins TRBV11-2 to TRBJ1-1; D uncertain. Per germline, CDR1 SGHAT and CDR2 FQNNGV. The CDR3 runs 13 residues. Trimming pared 0 bases from V and 10 bases from J, leaving 12 bases between. CDR3 coding DNA: TGTGCCAGCAGCTTAGAGCGGGGATCGGGAGCTTTCTTT. Its translation is CASSLERGSGAFF.

This chain uses TRBV7-2 with TRBJ2-3, with 9 bases matching TRBD1. V lost 1 base, J lost 1 base, and 6 bases stayed unmatched. This CDR3 region has 17 residues. The germline gives CDR1 SGHTA, CDR2 FQGNSA. The CDR3 coding sequence is TGTGCCAGCAGCTTAGGTACAGGGGGCTATGGCACAGATACGCAGTATTTT. This codes for CASSLGTGGYGTDTQYF.

This clonotype has just a few counts. The chain couples TRBV12-3 or TRBV12-4 to TRBJ2-1; D not certain. This CDR3 comprises 11 residues. V gave up 7 bases and J gave up 5 bases, with 6 bases separating them. CDR3 nucleotides: TGTGCCAGCATTGGGCACAATGAGCAGTTCTTC. Protein sequence: CASIGHNEQFF.

This clonotype was seen a handful of times. V and J are TRBV11-2 and TRBJ2-1; 15 positions match TRBD2. Germline assignment: CDR1 SGHAT and CDR2 FQNNGV. Trimming at V came to 2 bases and at J to 9 bases, leaving 5 bases not matched to a gene. CDR3 length: 16 amino acids. The CDR3 nucleotides are TGTGCCAGCAGCTTACGGACTAGCGGGAGGGGAGGTGAGCAGTTCTTC. Amino acids: CASSLRTSGRGGEQFF.

This clonotype was counted at least ten times. J is TRBJ2-7 and V is TRBV6-4, with D unclear. V lost 3 bases and J lost 7, with 16 bases in between. CDR1 MRHNA and CDR2 SNTAGT come from the germline V gene. CDR3 length: 14 residues. CDR3 loop: CASSERSRSGEQYF. The CDR3 region has the DNA TGTGCCAGCAGTGAGAGGTCTAGAAGTGGGGAGCAGTACTTC.

This rearrangement joins TRBV7-6 to TRBJ2-3; 10 bases line up with TRBD2. The CDR3 is 15 residues long. The V gene's germline CDR1 is SGHVS and CDR2 FNYEAQ. Trimming cost V 2 bases and J 6 bases; bases outside gene matches: 5. The CDR3 region is CASSLSPSGSDTQYF. CDR3 nucleotide sequence: TGTGCCAGCAGCTTAAGTCCTAGCGGGAGTGATACGCAGTATTTT.

The chain carries TRBV7-9 and TRBJ1-3; D is perhaps TRBD1 (5 bases). Germline-derived CDR1 and CDR2 are SEHNR and FQNEAQ (reference sequence). The CDR3 has 14 amino acids. Trimming removed 1 base at V and 4 bases at J, with 8 bases between. The CDR3 protein is CASSLGGGGNTIYF. The CDR3, as DNA: TGTGCCAGCAGCTTAGGTGGGGGAGGAAACACCATATATTTT.

The chain joins TRBV7-9 to TRBJ2-7; 12 bases fit TRBD1. Germline V gene data show CDR1 as SEHNR and CDR2 as FQNEAQ (reference sequence). V was clipped by 1 base and J by 3 bases; unmatched bases: 4. The CDR3 contains 16 residues. The CDR3 sequence: CASSLGGQGAFYEQYF. As DNA, the CDR3 is TGTGCCAGCAGCTTAGGGGGACAGGGGGCGTTCTACGAGCAGTACTTC.

This clonotype was observed a handful of times. V gene TRBV9 combines with J gene TRBJ2-7; no firm D call. CDR3 size: 13 residues. Germline V gives CDR1 SGDLS, CDR2 YYNGEE. With 3 bases removed from V and 0 bases from J, the gap between germline ends came to 7 bases. CDR3: CASSDGNSYEQYF. The CDR3 DNA follows: TGTGCCAGCAGCGATGGAAACTCCTACGAGCAGTACTTC.